This is a list of T cell receptor beta chains from one sample in a study of blood T cells in healthy people across ages. TCRdb ran MiXCR on the 5' RACE reads and lists one entry per CDR3 protein. The sample includes about 1 million distinct CDR3 sequences, around 45% of them seen just once. Sequenced material: blood. These receptors were obtained from a woman in her sixties in good health. Both conserved end residues are part of each CDR3. The order of the fields is J gene, D gene, V gene, clone size, CDR3 DNA, CDR3 protein. A D gene is named only where the DNA matches it firmly. A clone size is listed for some rows: how often the clone was seen (once, few, many), or a class if it is expanded.

J: TRBJ2-3; D: NA; V: TRBV11-2; size: few; DNA: TGTGCCAGCACCACCCCTGGCCAGGGCCTAGATACGCAGTATTTT; CDR3: CASTTPGQGLDTQYF
J: TRBJ2-3; D: TRBD2; V: TRBV20-1; size: NA; DNA: TGCAGTGCTAAGCGGGGATTTTCAGATACGCAGTATTTT; CDR3: CSAKRGFSDTQYF
J: TRBJ2-7; D: TRBD2; V: TRBV5-1; size: few; DNA: TGCGCCAGCAGCTTAGGTCGGGCGGGAGGCACCTCCTACGAGCAGTACTTC; CDR3: CASSLGRAGGTSYEQYF
J: TRBJ2-1; D: NA; V: TRBV2; size: NA; DNA: TGTGCCAGCAGTGGGGGAGCGAGTTACAATGAGCAGTTCTTC; CDR3: CASSGGASYNEQFF
J: TRBJ2-7; D: NA; V: TRBV5-1; size: NA; DNA: TGCGCCGGCAGCTTACTTCCCGGAGCCGACTGGATCTACGAGCAGTACTTC; CDR3: CAGSLLPGADWIYEQYF
J: TRBJ1-1; D: NA; V: TRBV7-9; size: NA; DNA: TGTGCCAGCAGCTTAGTAAAGGACGTTAGCTGGGGCACTGAAGCTTTCTTT; CDR3: CASSLVKDVSWGTEAFF
J: TRBJ2-3; D: NA; V: TRBV6-5; size: few; DNA: TGTGCCAGCAGACTACAGGGTCCCGGAACGCAGTATTTT; CDR3: CASRLQGPGTQYF
J: TRBJ2-5; D: NA; V: TRBV11-2; size: NA; DNA: TGTGCCAGCACCTTACCCACTGGGGAGACCCAGTACTTC; CDR3: CASTLPTGETQYF
J: TRBJ2-7; D: NA; V: TRBV29-1; size: few; DNA: TGCAGCGTTGAGGCAGGCGGGTCCTACGAGCAGTACTTC; CDR3: CSVEAGGSYEQYF
J: TRBJ2-1; D: NA; V: TRBV6-5; size: NA; DNA: TGTGCCAGCAGTTACGGGTTTAAGCAGTTCTTC; CDR3: CASSYGFKQFF
J: TRBJ2-4; D: NA; V: TRBV12-3/TRBV12-4; size: NA; DNA: TGTGCCAGCAGTGCAACCGGGCGGGCACATCGACAGTACTTC; CDR3: CASSATGRAHRQYF
J: TRBJ2-7; D: NA; V: TRBV12-5; size: NA; DNA: TGTGCTAGTGGTTTAGGTGTGAGGATTTACGAGCAGTACTTC; CDR3: CASGLGVRIYEQYF
J: TRBJ1-2; D: NA; V: TRBV4-1; size: NA; DNA: TGCGCCAGCAGCCAGGCACGGAGTGGGAGCGATGGCTACACCTTC; CDR3: CASSQARSGSDGYTF